This T cell receptor beta chain was recovered during a study of blood T cell repertoires in COVID-19. Study in general: Nucleic acid was either cDNA or gDNA, and it came from T cells, B-cell-depleted T cells, or PBMCs.

Libraries were prepared by immunoSEQ multiplex PCR; TCRdb keeps only in-frame clonotypes and omits some of them. This sample has roughly 300,000 clones, with 65% to 90% found just once. The CDR3 consists of 17 residues. V shed 5 bases and J shed 4 bases, with 21 bases lying between them. The germline V gene encodes CDR1 SEHNR and CDR2 FQNEAQ (reference sequence). The source is a woman aged 60-75 years with active or convalescent COVID-19. Sequencing input: peripheral blood. V usage is TRBV7-9 and J usage is TRBJ2-1; possible D gene TRBD2, 6 bases. The CDR3 region is CASSPAPGAQPYNEQFF. CDR3 nucleotides: TGTGCCAGCAGCCCAGCCCCGGGAGCACAACCTTACAATGAGCAGTTCTTC.